The present TCR beta chain was sequenced within a study of blood T cell repertoires in COVID-19. In the study overall: COVID-19 samples from acute and convalescent phases originated in the United States, Italy and Spain. T cells, B-cell-depleted T cells, or PBMCs supplied cDNA or gDNA.

This clone was found a few times. Study processing details: Cell counts per sample came from amplifying reference gene primers. The assay was immunoSEQ multiplex PCR, and TCRdb's table has in-frame clones only and misses some. D and trimming were read from the DNA, whereas the V and J calls and clone size are those reported in that table. Among about 140,000 clones listed, over 60% were seen once. Trimming stripped 11 bases from V and 4 bases from J, with 17 bases between. The CDR3 runs to 13 residues. In germline, CDR1 is MNHEY, CDR2 SVGAGI. The sequence came from a woman aged 45-59 years with active or convalescent COVID-19. The chain carries TRBV6-5 and TRBJ1-1; TRBD1 might be the D (5 bases). The sample consisted of peripheral blood. The CDR3 nucleotides are TGTGCCTCCTGGGGGGGAGGCGGCACTGAAGCTTTCTTT. It is translated as CASWGGGGTEAFF.